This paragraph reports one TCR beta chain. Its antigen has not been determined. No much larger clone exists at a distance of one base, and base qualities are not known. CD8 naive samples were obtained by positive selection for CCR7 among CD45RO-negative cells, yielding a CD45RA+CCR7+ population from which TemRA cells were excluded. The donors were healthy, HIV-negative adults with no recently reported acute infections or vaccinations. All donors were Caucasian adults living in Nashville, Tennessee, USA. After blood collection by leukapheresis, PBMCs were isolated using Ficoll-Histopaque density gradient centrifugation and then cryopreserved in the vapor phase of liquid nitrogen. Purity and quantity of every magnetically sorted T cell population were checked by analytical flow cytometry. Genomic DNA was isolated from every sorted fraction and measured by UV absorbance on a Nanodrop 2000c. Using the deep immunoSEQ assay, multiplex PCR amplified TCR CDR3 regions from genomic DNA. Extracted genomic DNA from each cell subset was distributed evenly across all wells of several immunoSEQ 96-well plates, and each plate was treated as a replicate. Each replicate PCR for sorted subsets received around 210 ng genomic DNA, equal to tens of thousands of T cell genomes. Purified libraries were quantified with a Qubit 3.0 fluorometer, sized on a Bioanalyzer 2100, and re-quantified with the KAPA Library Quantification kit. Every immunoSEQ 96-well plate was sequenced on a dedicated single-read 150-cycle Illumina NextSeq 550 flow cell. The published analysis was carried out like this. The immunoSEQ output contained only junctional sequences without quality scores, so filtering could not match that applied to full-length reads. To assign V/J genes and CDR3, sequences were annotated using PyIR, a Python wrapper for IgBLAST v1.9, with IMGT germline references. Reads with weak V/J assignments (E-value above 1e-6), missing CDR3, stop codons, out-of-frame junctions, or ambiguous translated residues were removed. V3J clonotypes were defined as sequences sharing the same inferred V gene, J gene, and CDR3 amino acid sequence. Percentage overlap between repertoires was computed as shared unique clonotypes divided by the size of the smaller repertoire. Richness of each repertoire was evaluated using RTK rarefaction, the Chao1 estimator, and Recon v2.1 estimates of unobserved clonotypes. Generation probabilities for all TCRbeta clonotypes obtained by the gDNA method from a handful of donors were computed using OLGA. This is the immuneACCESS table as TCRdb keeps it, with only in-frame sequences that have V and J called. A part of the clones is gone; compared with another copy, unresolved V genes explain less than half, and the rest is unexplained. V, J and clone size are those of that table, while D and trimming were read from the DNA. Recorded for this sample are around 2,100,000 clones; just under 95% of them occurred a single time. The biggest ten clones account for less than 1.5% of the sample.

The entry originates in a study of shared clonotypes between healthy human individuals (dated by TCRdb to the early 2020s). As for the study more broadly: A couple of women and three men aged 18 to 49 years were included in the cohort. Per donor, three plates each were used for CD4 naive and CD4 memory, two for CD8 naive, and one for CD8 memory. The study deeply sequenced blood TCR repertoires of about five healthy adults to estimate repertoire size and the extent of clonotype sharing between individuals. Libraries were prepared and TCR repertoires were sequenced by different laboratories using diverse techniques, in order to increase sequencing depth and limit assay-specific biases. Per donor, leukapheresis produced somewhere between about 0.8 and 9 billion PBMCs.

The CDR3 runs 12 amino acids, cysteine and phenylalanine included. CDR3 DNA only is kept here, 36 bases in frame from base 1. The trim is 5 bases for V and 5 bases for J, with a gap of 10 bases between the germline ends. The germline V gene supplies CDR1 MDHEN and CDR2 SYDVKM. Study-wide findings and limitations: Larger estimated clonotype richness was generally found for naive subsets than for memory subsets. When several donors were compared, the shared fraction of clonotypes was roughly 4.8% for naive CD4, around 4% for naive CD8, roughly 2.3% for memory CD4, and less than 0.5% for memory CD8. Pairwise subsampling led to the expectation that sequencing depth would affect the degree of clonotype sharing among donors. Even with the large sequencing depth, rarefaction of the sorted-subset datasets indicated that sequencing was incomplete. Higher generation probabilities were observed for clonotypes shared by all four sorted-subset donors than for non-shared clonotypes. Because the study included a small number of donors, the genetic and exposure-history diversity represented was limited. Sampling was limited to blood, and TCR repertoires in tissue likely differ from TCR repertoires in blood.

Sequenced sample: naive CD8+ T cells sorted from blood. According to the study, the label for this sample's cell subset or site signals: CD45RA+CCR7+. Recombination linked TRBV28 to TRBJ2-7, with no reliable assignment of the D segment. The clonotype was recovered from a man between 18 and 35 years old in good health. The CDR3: CASSPGPHEQYF. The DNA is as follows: TGTGCCAGCAGTCCCGGACCCCACGAGCAGTACTTC.